Below are 23 T cell receptor beta chains sequenced from a single sample in a study of persistence of HIV-infected CD4 T cells. Stimulation used around 9.1 ug/mL lysate from CMV-infected fibroblasts. CD40L-negative CD69-negative CD45RO-high memory CD4+ T cells were sorted as populations depleted of antigen-responding cells. This was the immunoSEQ version 4 assay in survey mode. TCRdb keeps only in-frame clones here, not all; method: immunoSEQ multiplex PCR. The sample shows fewer than 40,000 clones, roughly 87% of them seen only once. No cognate antigen is known for these TCRs. Sequencing was performed on CD4+ T cells sorted from PBMCs after roughly 18-hour stimulation, taken from a patient who received antiretroviral therapy. The source is an adult woman with HIV who was CMV-seropositive.

This chain connects TRBV27 to TRBJ2-5; 8 nucleotides match TRBD2. J gave up 5 bases and V 5 bases, and 4 bases lay outside the gene matches. Germline V gene data show CDR1 as MNHEY and CDR2 as SMNVEV (reference sequence). The CDR3 contains 13 residues. CDR3: CASSLAGRETQYF. CDR3 sequence (DNA): TGTGCCAGCAGTCTAGCGGGCCGTGAGACCCAGTACTTC.

The chain carries TRBV12-5 and TRBJ1-2; D call uncertain. The germline V gene has CDR1 LGHNT and CDR2 FRNRAP. This CDR3 is 14 amino acids long. The V end was cut by 1 base, the J end by 4 bases, with 10 bases between. In DNA, the CDR3 is TGTGCTAGTGGTTTGGCAGGCTCTGCCTATGGCTACACCTTC. Translating it yields CASGLAGSAYGYTF.

J is TRBJ1-2 and V is TRBV11-3; tentative D call: TRBD1 (5 bases). This CDR3 contains 15 residues. The V end lost 1 base, the J end lost 2 bases, and 11 bases lay between the germline ends. Germline lookup yields CDR1 SGHNT and CDR2 YENEEA. CDR3 sequence reads: CASSLGSGENYGYTF. The CDR3 nucleotides read TGTGCCAGCAGCTTAGGGTCGGGGGAGAACTATGGCTACACCTTC. Complete variable domain (other parts from reference TRBV11-3 and TRBJ1-2): EAGVVQSPRYKIIEKKQPVAFWCNPISGHNTLYWYLQNLGQGPELLIRYENEEAVDDSQLPKDRFSAERLKGVDSTLKIQPAELGDSAVYLCASSLGSGENYGYTFGSGTRLTVV.

This clone was counted a single time. This chain joins TRBV13 and TRBJ1-1; no firm D call. Germline CDR1 is PRHDT and CDR2 is FYEKMQ (reference sequence). The V gene lost 1 base and the J gene lost 0 bases, with 15 bases spanning the gap. CDR3 size: 17 residues. Here the CDR3 reads CASSLDFRRGMNTEAFF. The CDR3 DNA reads TGTGCCAGCAGCTTAGACTTTAGACGGGGTATGAACACTGAAGCTTTCTTT.

This clone is labeled medium-sized. V usage is TRBV7-6 and J usage is TRBJ1-5; D is undetermined. The CDR3 contains 12 residues. Trimming shortened V by 2 bases and J by 5 bases, and 4 bases separated the two germline ends. Germline CDR1 SGHVS, CDR2 FNYEAQ. The CDR3 coding sequence is TGTGCCAGCAGCTTACCTGATCAGCCCCAGCATTTT. Translating it yields CASSLPDQPQHF. Together with reference TRBV7-6 and TRBJ1-5, the CDR3 gives the full variable domain: GAGVSQSPRYKVTKRGQDVALRCDPISGHVSLYWYRQALGQGPEFLTYFNYEAQQDKSGLPNDRFSAERPEGSISTLTIQRTEQRDSAMYRCASSLPDQPQHFGDGTRLSIL.

V is TRBV28 and J is TRBJ2-6, with D perhaps TRBD1 or TRBD2 (5 bases each). Per germline, CDR1 MDHEN and CDR2 SYDVKM. V gave up 3 bases and J gave up 0 bases, with 27 bases separating them. The CDR3 loop spans 22 amino acids. CDR3 residues: CASSFISTPFGTASSGANVLTF. The CDR3 DNA is TGTGCCAGCAGTTTTATCAGTACCCCCTTCGGGACCGCCTCCTCTGGGGCCAACGTCCTGACTTTC.

A note on this clone: One end of the junction is discordant with germline, which a read error may explain. The chain is built from TRBV7-2 and TRBJ2-3, with TRBD2 identical over 7 bases. CDR3 size: 15 residues. Germline lookup yields CDR1 SGHTA and CDR2 FQGNSA. Written as DNA, the CDR3 is TGTGCCAGCAGCCTAGCGGCAACTCCGTCAGATACGCAGTATTTT. Amino acids: CASSLAATPSDTQYF. Full variable domain (remainder filled in from reference TRBV7-2 and TRBJ2-3): GAGVSQSPSNKVTEKGKDVELRCDPISGHTALYWYRQSLGQGLEFLIYFQGNSAPDKSGLPSDRFSAERTGGSVSTLTIQRTQQEDSAVYLCASSLAATPSDTQYFGPGTRLTVL.

The chain employs TRBV4-1 and TRBJ1-1; TRBD1 aligns across 8 bases. CDR3 size: 18 residues. With V trimmed by 0 bases and J by 5 bases, 14 bases remained unmatched. The germline CDR1 and CDR2 sequences are MGHRA and YSYEKL. The CDR3 coding sequence is TGCGCCAGCAGCCAAGATGGTTTTCAGGGGGCGGGGAGTACTGAAGCTTTCTTT. Amino acid sequence: CASSQDGFQGAGSTEAFF.

In its sample, this clone was seen a few times. This chain links TRBV28 with TRBJ1-6; 9 bases map to TRBD1. V was pared by 5 bases and J by 6 bases, with 2 bases of the junction left unmatched. This CDR3 contains 14 residues. Germline-derived CDR1 and CDR2 are MDHEN and SYDVKM. Here the CDR3 reads CASSTTGGNSPLHF. The CDR3 DNA reads as TGTGCCAGCAGTACGACAGGGGGTAATTCACCCCTCCACTTT.

V and J are TRBV29-1 and TRBJ1-5, with D perhaps matching TRBD1 (5 bases). This CDR3 has 13 residues. Germline CDR1 and CDR2: SQVTM and ANQGSEA. V was clipped by 5 bases and J by 4 bases, with 12 bases between them. The CDR3 DNA reads TGCAGCGTTAGCACAGGCCAAAATCAGCCCCAGCATTTT. This codes for CSVSTGQNQPQHF.

The chain joins TRBV19 to TRBJ2-5, with D unclear. CDR1 is LNHDA, CDR2 SQIVND, per germline (reference sequence). The CDR3 runs to 14 residues. V lost 5 bases to trimming and J lost 4 bases, with 14 bases between them. The DNA for the CDR3 is TGTGCCAGTAGTTCTACATGGGGTGGAGAGACCCAGTACTTC. It is translated as CASSSTWGGETQYF. Full variable domain (missing parts from reference TRBV19 and TRBJ2-5): DGGITQSPKYLFRKEGQNVTLSCEQNLNHDAMYWYRQDPGQGLRLIYYSQIVNDFQKGDIAEGYSVSREKKESFPLTVTSAQKNPTAFYLCASSSTWGGETQYFGPGTRLLVL.

In this sample, this clone turned up a few times. CDR3 sequence (DNA): TGTGCCAGCTCACCACGTGAAGGAGGGGCCGGGGAGCTGTTTTTT. This codes for CASSPREGGAGELFF. J is TRBJ2-2 and V is TRBV18; weak D call: TRBD2 (6 bases). Germline CDR1 and CDR2: KGHSH and LQKENI. This CDR3 contains 15 residues. The V end was cut by 1 base, the J end by 6 bases, with 12 bases between.

This clone came up once. The gene calls are TRBV7-2 and TRBJ2-3; a possible D gene is TRBD2 (5 bases). V was clipped by 5 bases and J by 4 bases, with 22 bases between them. The germline gives CDR1 SGHTA, CDR2 FQGNSA. This CDR3 is 17 amino acids long. The CDR3 nucleotides are TGTGCCAGCAGCCTCGACGATCGGGGTCCGAGCGCAGATACGCAGTATTTT. Its translation is CASSLDDRGPSADTQYF.

The gene calls are TRBV19 and TRBJ2-1; TRBD1 is a possible D gene (6 bases). CDR3 length: 15 residues. Germline V gene data show CDR1 as LNHDA and CDR2 as SQIVND (reference sequence). V lost 3 bases to trimming and J lost 2 bases, with 11 bases between them. This CDR3 reads CASSIEDRTYNEQFF. The CDR3, as DNA: TGTGCCAGTAGTATTGAGGACAGAACCTACAATGAGCAGTTCTTC.

The rearrangement links TRBV10-2 to TRBJ1-1; 11 bases fit TRBD1. The CDR3 has 14 amino acids. J was trimmed by 4 bases and V by 3 bases; bases with no gene match: 1. From germline, CDR1 is WSHSY and CDR2 SAAADI. The CDR3 region has the DNA TGCGCCAGCAGTGATGGGACAGGGGGCACTGAAGCTTTCTTT. Encoded protein: CASSDGTGGTEAFF.

This chain links TRBV18 with TRBJ2-2; D may be TRBD1 (5 bases). The germline V and J ends were trimmed by 5 bases and 2 bases, with 9 bases remaining between them. Germline CDR1 KGHSH, CDR2 LQKENI. The CDR3 runs to 14 residues. The chain's CDR3 is CASSNRRNTGELFF. CDR3 in DNA: TGTGCCAGCTCAAACAGGCGAAACACCGGGGAGCTGTTTTTT.

This clone was recorded once. CDR3 sequence reads: CASSLYGGPQPQHF. DNA for the CDR3: TGTGCCAGCAGTTTATACGGGGGTCCTCAGCCCCAGCATTTT. The chain employs TRBV28 and TRBJ1-5; possible D gene TRBD1, 5 bases. The CDR3 consists of 14 residues. Germline CDR1 MDHEN, CDR2 SYDVKM. V was trimmed by 1 base and J by 6 bases, leaving 10 bases between them.

This clone has more than one count but fewer than ten. J is TRBJ2-7 and V is TRBV28; a weak D match, TRBD1 (6 bases). This CDR3 is built from 15 residues. The germline V and J ends were trimmed by 5 bases and 3 bases, with 17 bases remaining between them. The V gene's germline CDR1 is MDHEN and CDR2 SYDVKM. CDR3: CASSPGQIGHYEQYF. CDR3 nucleotide sequence: TGTGCCAGCAGTCCAGGACAGATAGGGCACTACGAGCAGTACTTC.

This clone was observed a handful of times. This chain uses TRBV2 with TRBJ1-1; D uncertain. The CDR3 is 12 amino acids. CDR1 and CDR2 from the germline V gene are SNHLY and FYNNEI. The V and J ends lost 7 bases and 10 bases respectively, with 16 bases between them. CDR3 amino acids: CASTLPPEGAFF. DNA of the CDR3: TGTGCCAGCACCCTACCCCCTGAGGGAGCTTTCTTT.

The chain is built from TRBV27 and TRBJ1-5; 9 nucleotides line up with TRBD1. Trimming removed 6 bases from V and 0 bases from J; junction bases left unmatched: 12. There are 18 residues in the CDR3. Germline V CDR1 and CDR2: MNHEY, SMNVEV (reference sequence). As DNA, the CDR3 is TGTGCCAGCAGACCCGGGACAGGGCCACCCTATAGCAATCAGCCCCAGCATTTT. This sequence encodes CASRPGTGPPYSNQPQHF.

V usage is TRBV10-2 and J usage is TRBJ2-1, with unresolved D. Germline loops: CDR1 WSHSY, CDR2 SAAADI. This CDR3 spans 16 amino acids. The V and J ends lost 1 base and 5 bases respectively, with 15 bases between them. The DNA of the CDR3 is TGCGCCAGCAGTGAGTTTCGAGGCAGTATCCACAATGAGCAGTTCTTC. Residues: CASSEFRGSIHNEQFF.

The V and J genes are TRBV19 and TRBJ1-5, with D possibly being TRBD1 (5 bases). The CDR3 runs to 16 residues. Looked up from germline, CDR1 is LNHDA and CDR2 is SQIVND (reference sequence). Trimming pared 1 base from V and 6 bases from J, leaving 16 bases between. The CDR3 region is CASSIGVSGRGQPQHF. As DNA, the CDR3 is TGTGCCAGTAGTATAGGAGTTTCAGGGAGGGGTCAGCCCCAGCATTTT.

This clone is a singleton in its sample. Other DNA sequences in this sample translate to the same CDR3. DNA of the CDR3: TGTGCCAGCAGCCGAGGAGAGACCCAGTACTTC. Its protein is CASSRGETQYF. The chain uses TRBV12-3 or TRBV12-4 and TRBJ2-5; no firm D call. The CDR3 spans 11 residues. The ends were cut back, 6 bases at V and 4 bases at J, with 6 bases in the middle.